This T cell receptor (beta chain) was captured in a study of memory B cells and T cells in multiple sclerosis (dated by TCRdb to 2017 to 2018). For context, the study as a whole: TCR beta repertoires of autoproliferating peripheral T cells were compared with the TCR beta repertoires of brain lesion-infiltrating T cells in multiple sclerosis patients. TCR sequencing included a couple of multiple sclerosis patients for whom either brain lesions at autopsy or brain-infiltrating cells from biopsy were available. The study at large found these results: Clone-set sizes varied between compartments, which affected the numbers of shared clonotypes and made normalization necessary.

Autoproliferating (CFSEdim) and non-proliferating (CFSEhi) T cell fractions were sequenced separately after stimulus-free culture of CFSE-labeled PBMCs. A total of 40 million to 60 million CFSE-labeled PBMCs were cultured for under 9 days without stimulus, and replicate wells were then pooled. PBMCs were labeled with 0.5 uM CFSE and cultured without exogenous stimuli in serum-free AIM-V medium. PBMCs were isolated by Ficoll density gradient centrifugation and cryopreserved before use. Live 7-AAD-negative cells were sorted on a FACSAria III, washed with PBS, and frozen at -80 degrees C as dry pellets. TCRbeta CDR3 regions were amplified from extracted genomic DNA using the immunoSEQ Platform. Multiplex PCR, high-throughput sequencing and a vendor bioinformatics pipeline were combined in the immunoSEQ assay. In the source study's methods: After discarding non-productive sequences and any CDR3s under 4 amino acids in length, clonotype frequencies were recalculated for each sample. Shared clonotypes were identified in immunoSEQ Analyzer 2.0 as identical CDR3 amino acid, V gene and J gene sequences. To normalize repertoire overlap, the number of shared clonotypes was divided by the product of the two clone-set sizes and multiplied by 1000 to give arbitrary units. TCRdb obtained this table from immuneACCESS and retained in-frame rearrangements with V and J assigned. These tables miss some clones; where compared with another copy, unresolved V genes account for less than half of the shortfall, and the remainder is unexplained. V and J calls and clone size follow that table, whereas D and trimming were derived from the DNA. The sample has 30,000 to 40,000 clones on record, around 88% of them singletons. Roughly 2.7% of the sample comes from the top ten.

With respect to this clone: The antigen it recognizes is unknown. No much larger clonotype is one base removed from it; base qualities were not supplied.

V lost 5 bases and J lost 4 bases; the stretch between them is 11 bases long. Reading the germline V gene gives CDR1 SGHTA and CDR2 FQGTGA. From its cysteine to its phenylalanine, the CDR3 spans 14 amino acids. Only the CDR3 DNA is retained, 42 bases long and in frame from the first base. This receptor was identified in a human donor with multiple sclerosis. The sequenced sample consisted of PBMCs from blood kept in culture. The chain links TRBV7-3 with TRBJ2-2; TRBD2 could be the D gene, as 6 bases match. At the DNA level, the sequence is TGTGCCAGCAGCCCACTAGCTGTCACCGGGGAGCTGTTTTTT. It is translated as CASSPLAVTGELFF.